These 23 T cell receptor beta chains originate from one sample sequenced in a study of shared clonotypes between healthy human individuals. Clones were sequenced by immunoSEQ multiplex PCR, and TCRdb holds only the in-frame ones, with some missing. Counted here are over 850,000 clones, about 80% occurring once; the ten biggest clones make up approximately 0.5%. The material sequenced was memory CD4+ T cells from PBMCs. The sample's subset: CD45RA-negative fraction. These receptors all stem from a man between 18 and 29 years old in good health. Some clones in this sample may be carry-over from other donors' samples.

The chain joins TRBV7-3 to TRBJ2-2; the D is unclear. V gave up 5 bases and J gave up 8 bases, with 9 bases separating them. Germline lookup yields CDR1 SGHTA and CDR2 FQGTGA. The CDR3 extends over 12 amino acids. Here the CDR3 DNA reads TGTGCCAGCAGCCCGGCACGGGGGGAGCTGTTTTTT. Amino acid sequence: CASSPARGELFF.

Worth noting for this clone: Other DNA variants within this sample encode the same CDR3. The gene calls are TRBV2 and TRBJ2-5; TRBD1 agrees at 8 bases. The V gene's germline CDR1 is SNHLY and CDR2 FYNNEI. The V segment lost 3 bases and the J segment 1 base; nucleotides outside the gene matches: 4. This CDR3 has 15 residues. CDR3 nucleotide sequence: TGTGCCAGCAGTGATAGGGGACAGGCCCAAGAGACCCAGTACTTC. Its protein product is CASSDRGQAQETQYF. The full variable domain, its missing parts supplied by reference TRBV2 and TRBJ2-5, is EPEVTQTPSHQVTQMGQEVILRCVPISNHLYFYWYRQILGQKVEFLVSFYNNEISEKSEIFDDQFSVERPDGSNFTLKIRSTKLEDSAMYFCASSDRGQAQETQYFGPGTRLLVL.

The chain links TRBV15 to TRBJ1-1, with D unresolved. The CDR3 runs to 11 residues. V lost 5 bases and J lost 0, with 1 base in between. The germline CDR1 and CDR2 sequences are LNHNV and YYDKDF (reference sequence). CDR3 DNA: TGTGCCACCAGCCTGAACACTGAAGCTTTCTTT. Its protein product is CATSLNTEAFF.

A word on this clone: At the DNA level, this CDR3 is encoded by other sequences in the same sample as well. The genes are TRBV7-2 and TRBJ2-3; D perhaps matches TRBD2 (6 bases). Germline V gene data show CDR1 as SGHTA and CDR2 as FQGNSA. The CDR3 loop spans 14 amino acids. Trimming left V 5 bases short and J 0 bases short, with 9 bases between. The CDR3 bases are TGTGCCAGCAGCCCCGGGACTAGCACAGATACGCAGTATTTT. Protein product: CASSPGTSTDTQYF.

The CDR3 is CASSATGVINNEQFF. CDR3 coding DNA: TGTGCCAGCAGTGCCACAGGGGTAATAAACAATGAGCAGTTCTTC. This chain uses TRBV28 with TRBJ2-1; 7 nucleotides line up with TRBD1. CDR1 and CDR2 (germline): MDHEN, SYDVKM. Trimming cost V 5 bases and J 5 bases; bases outside gene matches: 9. This CDR3 comprises 15 residues.

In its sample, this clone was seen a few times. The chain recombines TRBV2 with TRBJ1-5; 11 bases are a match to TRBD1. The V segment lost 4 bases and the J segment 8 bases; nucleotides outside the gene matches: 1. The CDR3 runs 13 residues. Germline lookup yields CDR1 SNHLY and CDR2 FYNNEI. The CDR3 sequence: CASSGDRGEPQHF. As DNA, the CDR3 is TGTGCCAGCAGTGGGGACAGGGGGGAGCCCCAGCATTTT.

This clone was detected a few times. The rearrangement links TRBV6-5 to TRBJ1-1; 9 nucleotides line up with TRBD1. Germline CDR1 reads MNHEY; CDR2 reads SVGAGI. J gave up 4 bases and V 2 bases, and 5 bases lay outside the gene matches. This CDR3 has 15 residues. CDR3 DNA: TGTGCCAGCAGTTACATGGGACAGGGAGGCACTGAAGCTTTCTTT. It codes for CASSYMGQGGTEAFF.

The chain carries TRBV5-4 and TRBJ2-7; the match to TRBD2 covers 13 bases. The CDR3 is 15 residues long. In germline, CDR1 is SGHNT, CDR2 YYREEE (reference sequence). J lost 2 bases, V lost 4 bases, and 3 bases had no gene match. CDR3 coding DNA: TGTGCCAGCAGCCCCACTAGCGGGAGGGCCTACGAGCAGTACTTC. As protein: CASSPTSGRAYEQYF.

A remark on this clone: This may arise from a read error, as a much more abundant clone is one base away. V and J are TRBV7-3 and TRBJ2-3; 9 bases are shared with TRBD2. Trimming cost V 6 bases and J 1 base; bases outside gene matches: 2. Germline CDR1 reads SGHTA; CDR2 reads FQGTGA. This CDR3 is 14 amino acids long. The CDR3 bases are TGTGCCAGCAGTTCTAGCGGGGGCACAGATACGCAGTATTTT. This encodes CASSSSGGTDTQYF.

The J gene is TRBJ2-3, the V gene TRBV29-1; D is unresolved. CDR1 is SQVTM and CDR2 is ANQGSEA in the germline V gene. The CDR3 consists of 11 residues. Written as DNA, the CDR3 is TGCTCCCTGGATAGCACAGATACGCAGTATTTT. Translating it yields CSLDSTDTQYF.

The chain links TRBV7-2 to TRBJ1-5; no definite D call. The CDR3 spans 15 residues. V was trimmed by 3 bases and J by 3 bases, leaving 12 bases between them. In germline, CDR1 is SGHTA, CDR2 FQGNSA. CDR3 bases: TGTGCCAGCAGCTTTTCGGGTGGCCTCAATCAGCCCCAGCATTTT. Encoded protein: CASSFSGGLNQPQHF. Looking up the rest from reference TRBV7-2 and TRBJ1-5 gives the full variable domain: GAGVSQSPSNKVTEKGKDVELRCDPISGHTALYWYRQSLGQGLEFLIYFQGNSAPDKSGLPSDRFSAERTGGSVSTLTIQRTQQEDSAVYLCASSFSGGLNQPQHFGDGTRLSIL.

CDR3 sequence reads: CASSLAGRQFSTSTDTQYF. CDR3 in DNA: TGCGCCAGCAGCTTGGCAGGGCGACAGTTCTCGACTAGCACAGATACGCAGTATTTT. The chain combines TRBV5-1 with TRBJ2-3, with D maybe TRBD1 (5 bases). Trimming stripped 0 bases from V and 0 bases from J, with 20 bases between. The CDR3 extends over 19 amino acids. Germline-derived CDR1 and CDR2 are SGHRS and YFSETQ. Full variable domain (rest looked up from reference TRBV5-1 and TRBJ2-3): KAGVTQTPRYLIKTRGQQVTLSCSPISGHRSVSWYQQTPGQGLQFLFEYFSETQRNKGNFPGRFSGRQFSNSRSEMNVSTLELGDSALYLCASSLAGRQFSTSTDTQYFGPGTRLTVL.

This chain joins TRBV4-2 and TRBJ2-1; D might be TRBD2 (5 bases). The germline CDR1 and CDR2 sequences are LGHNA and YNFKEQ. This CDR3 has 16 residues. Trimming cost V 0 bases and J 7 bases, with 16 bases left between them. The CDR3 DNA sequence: TGTGCCAGCAGCCAAGACCACTTTAGCGAGGGTAATGAGCAGTTCTTC. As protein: CASSQDHFSEGNEQFF.

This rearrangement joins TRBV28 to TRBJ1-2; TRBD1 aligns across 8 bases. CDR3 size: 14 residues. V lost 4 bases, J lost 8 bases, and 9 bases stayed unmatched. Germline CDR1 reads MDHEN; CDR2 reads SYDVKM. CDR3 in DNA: TGTGCCAGCAGTTATGAGGGACAGGCGAGAGGCTACACCTTC. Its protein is CASSYEGQARGYTF.

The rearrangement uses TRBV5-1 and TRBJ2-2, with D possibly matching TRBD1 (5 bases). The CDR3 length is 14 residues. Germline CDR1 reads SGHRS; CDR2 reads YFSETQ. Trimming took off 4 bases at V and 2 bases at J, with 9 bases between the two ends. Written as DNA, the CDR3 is TGCGCCAGCAGCAGGGGTCACAACACCGGGGAGCTGTTTTTT. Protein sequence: CASSRGHNTGELFF.

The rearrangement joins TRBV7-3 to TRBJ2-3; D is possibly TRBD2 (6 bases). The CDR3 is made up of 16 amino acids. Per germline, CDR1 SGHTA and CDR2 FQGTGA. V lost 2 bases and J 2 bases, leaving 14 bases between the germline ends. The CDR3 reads CASSLLGEVPTDTQYF. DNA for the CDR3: TGTGCCAGCAGCTTATTGGGGGAGGTCCCCACAGATACGCAGTATTTT.

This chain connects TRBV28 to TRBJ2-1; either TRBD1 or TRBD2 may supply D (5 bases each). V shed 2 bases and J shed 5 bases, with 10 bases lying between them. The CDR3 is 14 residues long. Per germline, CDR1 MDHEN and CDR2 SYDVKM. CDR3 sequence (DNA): TGTGCCAGCAGTTTAAGGTGGGGGAACAATGAGCAGTTCTTC. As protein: CASSLRWGNNEQFF.

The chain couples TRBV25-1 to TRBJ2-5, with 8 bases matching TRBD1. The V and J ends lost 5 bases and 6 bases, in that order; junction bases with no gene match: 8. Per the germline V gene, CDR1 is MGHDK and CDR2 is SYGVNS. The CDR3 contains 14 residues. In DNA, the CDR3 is TGTGCCAGCAGTCACGGACAGGGAGGAAAGACCCAGTACTTC. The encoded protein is CASSHGQGGKTQYF.

Here the CDR3 reads CASPRDREGYEQYF. The CDR3 region has the DNA TGCGCCAGCCCCCGGGACAGGGAAGGTTACGAGCAGTACTTC. The genes are TRBV23-1 and TRBJ2-7; 9 bases match TRBD1. TRBV23-1 is given ORF status, its function remaining uncertain. J lost 4 bases, V lost 8 bases, and 9 bases had no gene match. This CDR3 region has 14 residues.

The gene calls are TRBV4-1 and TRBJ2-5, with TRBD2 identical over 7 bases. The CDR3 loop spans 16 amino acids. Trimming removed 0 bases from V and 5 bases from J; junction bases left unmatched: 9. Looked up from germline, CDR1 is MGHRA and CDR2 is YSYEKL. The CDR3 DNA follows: TGCGCCAGCAGCCAAGATATGGGACTAAGCAGGGAGACCCAGTACTTC. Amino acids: CASSQDMGLSRETQYF.

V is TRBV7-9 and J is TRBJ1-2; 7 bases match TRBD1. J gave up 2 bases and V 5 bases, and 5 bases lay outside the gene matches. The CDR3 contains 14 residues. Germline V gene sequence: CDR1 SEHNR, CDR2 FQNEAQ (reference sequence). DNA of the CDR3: TGTGCCAGCAGCCGGACAGGACCCAACTATGGCTACACCTTC. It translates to CASSRTGPNYGYTF.

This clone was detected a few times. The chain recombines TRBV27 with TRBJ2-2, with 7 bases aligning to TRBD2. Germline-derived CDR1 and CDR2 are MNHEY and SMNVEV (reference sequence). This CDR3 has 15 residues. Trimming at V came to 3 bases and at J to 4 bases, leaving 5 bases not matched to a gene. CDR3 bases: TGTGCCAGCAGTTTCCGGACTAGAGGCACCGGGGAGCTGTTTTTT. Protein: CASSFRTRGTGELFF.

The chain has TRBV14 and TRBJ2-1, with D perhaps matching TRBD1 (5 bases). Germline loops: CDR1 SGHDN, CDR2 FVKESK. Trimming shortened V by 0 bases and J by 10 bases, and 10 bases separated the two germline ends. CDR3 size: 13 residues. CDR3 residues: CASSQETASEQFF. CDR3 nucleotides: TGTGCCAGCAGCCAAGAGACAGCCAGCGAGCAGTTCTTC.